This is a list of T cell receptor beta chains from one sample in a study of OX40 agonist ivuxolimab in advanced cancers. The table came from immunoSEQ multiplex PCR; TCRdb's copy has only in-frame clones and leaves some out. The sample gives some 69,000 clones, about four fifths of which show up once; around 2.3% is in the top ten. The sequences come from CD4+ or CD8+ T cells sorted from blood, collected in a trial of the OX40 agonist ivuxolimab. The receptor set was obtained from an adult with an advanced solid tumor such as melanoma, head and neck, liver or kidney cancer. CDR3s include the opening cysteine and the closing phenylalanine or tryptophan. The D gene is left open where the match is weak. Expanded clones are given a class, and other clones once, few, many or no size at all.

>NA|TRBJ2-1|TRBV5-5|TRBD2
CASSLTSGSYNEQFF
TGTGCCAGCAGCTTGACTAGCGGGTCCTACAATGAGCAGTTCTTC
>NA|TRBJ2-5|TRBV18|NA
CASSPPSGGTETQYF
TGTGCCAGCTCACCACCGTCCGGAGGGACGGAGACCCAGTACTTC
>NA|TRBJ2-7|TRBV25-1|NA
CASSGGAGFYEQYF
TGTGCCAGCAGTGGAGGGGCAGGGTTCTACGAGCAGTACTTC
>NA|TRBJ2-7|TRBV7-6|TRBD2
CASSSGTSGAVYEQYF
TGTGCCAGCAGCTCAGGGACTAGCGGGGCAGTTTACGAGCAGTACTTC
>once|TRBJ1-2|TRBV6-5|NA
CASKNGGANYGYTF
TGTGCCAGCAAAAATGGGGGGGCTAACTATGGCTACACCTTC
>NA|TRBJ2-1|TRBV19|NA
CASSTQPGLGRNEQFF
TGTGCCAGTAGTACCCAACCGGGACTCGGAAGAAATGAGCAGTTCTTC
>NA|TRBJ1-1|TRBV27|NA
CASSFHRLTEAFF
TGTGCCAGCAGTTTTCACAGGTTGACTGAAGCTTTCTTT
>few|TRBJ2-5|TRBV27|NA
CASSLELGETQYF
TGTGCCAGCAGTTTGGAGTTGGGAGAGACCCAGTACTTC
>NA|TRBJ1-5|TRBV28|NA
CASSSTGRGNQPQHF
TGTGCCAGCAGCTCCACGGGTAGGGGTAATCAGCCCCAGCATTTT
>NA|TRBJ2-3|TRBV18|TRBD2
CASSPSGTSVDTQYF
TGTGCCAGCTCACCATCCGGGACTAGCGTTGATACGCAGTATTTT
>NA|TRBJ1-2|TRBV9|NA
CASSPRPGLRYGYTF
TGTGCCAGCAGCCCTCGACCGGGCCTGAGGTATGGCTACACCTTC